This T cell receptor beta chain was captured in a study of T cell responses to AZD1222 COVID-19 vaccine. About the research overall: Second-dose groups at about 4 or about 12 weeks were pooled. Whole-study findings and limits: Only a handful of AZD1222 recipients, more than five in all, had baseline seropositivity. Donors were largely white British and mainly female; clonal diversity was possibly underestimated. At 160-218 and 743-854, vaccine-associated CD4 TCRs were dominant, and they spanned spike.

Generated by immunoSEQ multiplex PCR, the TCRdb table keeps only in-frame clones and is missing some. Among under 200,000 clones listed, around 90% were seen once. On this clone itself: What it binds is unknown.

The receptor comes from an adult in good health. This sample comprised peripheral blood, obtained on day 0 of AZD1222 vaccination.

The CDR3 DNA sequence: TGTGCCAGCAGTGAATTCGGGCACAGCCCTATGACTGAAGCTTTCTTT. It translates to CASSEFGHSPMTEAFF. The chain links TRBV25-1 to TRBJ1-1; D unresolved. The V end lost 1 base, the J end lost 5 bases, and 17 bases lay between the germline ends. This CDR3 contains 16 residues. The V gene's germline CDR1 is MGHDK and CDR2 SYGVNS.